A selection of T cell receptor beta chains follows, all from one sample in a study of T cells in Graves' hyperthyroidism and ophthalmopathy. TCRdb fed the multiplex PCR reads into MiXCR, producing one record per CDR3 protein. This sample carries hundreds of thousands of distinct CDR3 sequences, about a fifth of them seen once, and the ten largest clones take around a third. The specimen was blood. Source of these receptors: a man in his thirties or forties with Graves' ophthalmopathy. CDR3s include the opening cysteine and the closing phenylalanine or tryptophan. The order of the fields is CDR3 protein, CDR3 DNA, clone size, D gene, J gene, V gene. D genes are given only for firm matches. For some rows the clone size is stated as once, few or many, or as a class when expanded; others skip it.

CASSPSRTGSGANVLTF	TGTGCCAGCAGCCCAAGCCGGACAGGGTCTGGGGCCAACGTCCTGACTTTC	few	TRBD1	TRBJ2-6	TRBV7-2
CASSGDKNTGELFF	TGTGCCAGCAGCGGGGACAAGAACACCGGGGAGCTGTTTTTT	few	.	TRBJ2-2	TRBV3-1
CASSERLAGSGANVLTF	TGTGCCAGCAGCGAGCGACTAGCGGGCTCTGGGGCCAACGTCCTGACTTTC	.	TRBD2	TRBJ2-6	TRBV9
CASRVGGGSYEQYF	TGTGCCAGTCGCGTGGGTGGGGGTTCCTACGAGCAGTACTTC	few	.	TRBJ2-7	TRBV13
CATPKTYNEQFF	TGTGCCACCCCGAAAACCTACAATGAGCAGTTCTTC	.	.	TRBJ2-1	TRBV2
CASSWTGHGTDTQYF	TGTGCCAGCAGTTGGACAGGGCACGGCACAGATACGCAGTATTTT	few	TRBD1	TRBJ2-3	TRBV6-1
CAISEGTVSNYGYTF	TGTGCCATCAGTGAAGGGACAGTTTCTAACTATGGCTACACCTTC	few	TRBD1	TRBJ1-2	TRBV10-3
CASSLDPSRNTGELFF	TGCGCCAGCAGCTTGGACCCTAGTAGAAACACCGGGGAGCTGTTTTTT	few	.	TRBJ2-2	TRBV5-1
CASRGLAGLDTQYF	TGTGCCAGCAGGGGACTAGCGGGATTGGATACGCAGTATTTT	.	TRBD2	TRBJ2-3	TRBV2
CASSPEGVGEYSGQPQHF	TGTGCCAGCAGTCCAGAGGGGGTTGGGGAGTATAGCGGGCAGCCCCAGCATTTT	few	.	TRBJ1-5	TRBV12-3/TRBV12-4
CAGSLGGENVYGYTF	TGTGCCGGCAGCTTAGGAGGAGAAAACGTCTATGGCTACACCTTC	.	.	TRBJ1-2	TRBV11-2
CSLGGGRGYEQYF	TGCAGTCTTGGGGGGGGGCGCGGCTACGAGCAGTACTTC	.	.	TRBJ2-7	TRBV20-1
CASSQDHRGDGELFF	TGCGCCAGCAGCCAAGATCACAGGGGGGACGGGGAGCTGTTTTTT	.	TRBD1	TRBJ2-2	TRBV4-3
CASSLRDRTGLAGKRYEQYF	TGTGCCAGCAGTTTACGGGACAGGACCGGACTAGCGGGGAAGAGGTACGAGCAGTACTTC	few	TRBD2	TRBJ2-7	TRBV27
CASSLGDRSHEQYF	TGCGCCAGCAGCTTGGGGGACAGGTCCCACGAGCAGTACTTC	few	TRBD1	TRBJ2-7	TRBV5-1
CSLRDRCRDSNQPQHF	TGCAGCCTCCGAGACAGGTGCCGAGATAGCAATCAGCCCCAGCATTTT	.	.	TRBJ1-5	TRBV29-1
CASSLAANPYEQYF	TGTGCCAGCAGTTTAGCGGCGAACCCCTACGAGCAGTACTTC	.	.	TRBJ2-7	TRBV28
CASSLEEGGYYGYTF	TGTGCCAGCAGCTTAGAAGAGGGCGGATACTATGGCTACACCTTC	few	.	TRBJ1-2	TRBV7-9
CAWSVAASTDTQYF	TGTGCCTGGAGTGTCGCCGCTAGCACAGATACGCAGTATTTT	.	.	TRBJ2-3	TRBV30
CASRARVAGQETQYF	TGTGCCAGCAGGGCCAGGGTCGCCGGACAAGAGACCCAGTACTTC	.	.	TRBJ2-5	TRBV7-8